Listed here are 7 T cell receptor beta chains from one sample, sequenced in a study of long-term antiretroviral therapy in people with HIV. Investigators performed immunoSEQ version v3.0 at survey level. TCRdb's copy holds only in-frame clones and misses some; the assay was immunoSEQ multiplex PCR. The table shows around 31,000 clones, with 80% to 90% occurring only once. The source material was unsorted PBMCs, sampled 0.8 years before starting antiretroviral therapy. The source is a man aged 18 to 30 with HIV.

The gene calls are TRBV27 and TRBJ1-5, with TRBD1 matching 9 bases. J lost 4 bases, V lost 3 bases, and 7 bases had no gene match. Germline V gene data show CDR1 as MNHEY and CDR2 as SMNVEV (reference sequence). The CDR3 spans 16 residues. CDR3 nucleotides: TGTGCCAGCAGTTTCCTCGGACAGGGGATAAATCAGCCCCAGCATTTT. Translating gives CASSFLGQGINQPQHF.

This clone was seen once. The chain couples TRBV21-1 to TRBJ1-5; the listed D gene, TRBD1, was not tested against the DNA. TRBV21-1 is marked as a pseudogene. The CDR3 spans 15 residues. The CDR3, as DNA: TGTGCCAGCAGCAAAGATGGACAGACCAATCAGCCCCAGCATTTT. This encodes CASSKDGQTNQPQHF.

This rearrangement joins TRBV6-6 to TRBJ2-2, with no clear D. The germline V and J ends were trimmed by 5 bases and 5 bases, with 12 bases remaining between them. Germline assignment: CDR1 MNHNY and CDR2 SVGAGI (reference sequence). This CDR3 has 14 amino acids. The CDR3 DNA reads as TGTGCCAGCAGTCCAAGTAGAGCTACCGGGGAGCTGTTTTTT. Protein product: CASSPSRATGELFF.

V usage is TRBV5-1 and J usage is TRBJ2-2; TRBD2 aligns across 7 bases. This CDR3 has 16 amino acids. Trimming removed 2 bases from V and 7 bases from J; junction bases left unmatched: 11. In germline, CDR1 is SGHRS, CDR2 YFSETQ. The CDR3 region has the DNA TGCGCCAGCAGCTTCTCCTCGGGAGGAGGAGGCGGGGAGCTGTTTTTT. Residues: CASSFSSGGGGGELFF.

This clone was found a few times. This chain joins TRBV10-3 and TRBJ2-7, with D perhaps TRBD2 (6 bases). V was shortened by 6 bases and J by 7 bases, with 16 bases between the two germline ends. The CDR3 has 13 amino acids. CDR1 is ENHRY, CDR2 SYGVKD, per germline. CDR3 residues: CAISAPGGREQYF. The CDR3 DNA reads TGTGCCATCAGCGCCCCTGGGGGGAGGGAGCAGTACTTC.

This sequence joins TRBV7-8 and TRBJ1-2; D is uncertain. V was pared by 5 bases and J by 0 bases, with 13 bases between. The CDR3 runs 15 residues. Germline values: CDR1 SGHVS, CDR2 FQNEAQ. CDR3 DNA sequence: TGTGCCAGCAGCGCTCGCGGGTCCTCTAACTATGGCTACACCTTC. Protein: CASSARGSSNYGYTF.

This chain uses TRBV7-9 with TRBJ2-7; TRBD1 aligns across 7 bases. CDR3 size: 14 residues. Germline V gene lookup returns CDR1 SEHNR and CDR2 FQNEAQ (reference sequence). V was pared by 3 bases and J by 3 bases, with 5 bases of the junction left unmatched. Here the CDR3 DNA reads TGTGCCAGCAGCTTTGCCGGGACAGTCTACGAGCAGTACTTC. Translated, it gives CASSFAGTVYEQYF.